The 5 T cell receptor beta chains below were found in one sample sequenced in a study of shared clonotypes between healthy human individuals. This table comes from immunoSEQ multiplex PCR, and its TCRdb copy is limited to in-frame clones, with some not included. The sample includes hundreds of thousands of clones, about 91% seen only once; the top ten take approximately 25%. CD45RO-negative, CCR7-positively selected cells formed the naive CD8 fraction, excluding terminally differentiated effector memory CD45RA+ cells. Sequenced material: naive CD8+ T cells sorted from blood. The receptors derive from a man younger than 40 in good health.

The chain joins TRBV27 to TRBJ1-5, with 7 bases lining up with TRBD1. Losses at the gene ends were 4 bases for V and 1 base for J; bases not matched to a gene: 4. The CDR3 runs 15 residues. Germline V gene data show CDR1 as MNHEY and CDR2 as SMNVEV (reference sequence). As DNA, the CDR3 is TGTGCCAGCAGTTACTCACAGGGGAGCAATCAGCCCCAGCATTTT. Translation: CASSYSQGSNQPQHF.

V is TRBV6-1 and J is TRBJ2-5, with unresolved D. The length of the CDR3 is 11 residues. Germline CDR1 and CDR2: MNHNS and SASEGT. With 6 bases removed from V and 12 bases from J, the gap between germline ends came to 14 bases. The CDR3 reads CASRLHLDKYF. CDR3 DNA: TGTGCCAGCAGACTCCACCTCGATAAGTACTTC.

The gene calls are TRBV6-6 and TRBJ2-7; TRBD2 matches at 11 bases. V lost 6 bases and J lost 3; bases outside the gene matches: 4. CDR3 size: 14 residues. Germline-derived CDR1 and CDR2 are MNHNY and SVGAGI (reference sequence). The chain's CDR3 is CASRVTSGIYEQYF. CDR3 DNA: TGTGCCAGCAGAGTGACTAGCGGGATCTACGAGCAGTACTTC.

The chain carries TRBV6-5 and TRBJ2-7; 7 bases are shared with TRBD1. The CDR3 length is 13 residues. The germline gives CDR1 MNHEY, CDR2 SVGAGI. V lost 2 bases to trimming and J lost 5 bases; unmatched junction nucleotides: 3. This CDR3 is CASSYLTGNEQYF. CDR3 bases: TGTGCCAGCAGTTACCTGACAGGGAACGAGCAGTACTTC.

V usage is TRBV5-6 and J usage is TRBJ2-5; D perhaps matches TRBD2 (5 bases). With 4 bases removed from V and 3 bases from J, the gap between germline ends came to 13 bases. This CDR3 is built from 14 residues. The germline gives CDR1 SGHDT, CDR2 YYEEEE. DNA for the CDR3: TGTGCCAGCAGCCGGGTGACCGGGGAAGAGACCCAGTACTTC. The encoded protein is CASSRVTGEETQYF.